These 15 T cell receptor beta chains originate from one sample sequenced in a study of cytomegalovirus exposure and HLA in healthy donors. Profiled with immunoSEQ multiplex PCR; TCRdb holds only in-frame clones, not every one. The sample holds about 160,000 clones, 89% seen once. Source material: PBMCs. The receptors derive from a woman between 18 and 29 years old in good health and CMV-seropositive.

V usage is TRBV20-1 and J usage is TRBJ2-1; D is ambiguous. The CDR3 runs 10 residues. The germline V and J ends were trimmed by 6 bases and 4 bases, with 4 bases remaining between them. Per germline, CDR1 DFQATT and CDR2 SNEGSKA (reference sequence). CDR3 residues: CSAVYNEQFF. The CDR3 coding sequence is TGCAGTGCCGTTTACAATGAGCAGTTCTTC.

V is TRBV4-1 and J is TRBJ2-7; a possible D gene is TRBD2 (6 bases). Germline V lookup: CDR1 MGHRA, CDR2 YSYEKL. The CDR3 contains 16 residues. The germline V and J ends were trimmed by 0 bases and 5 bases, with 17 bases remaining between them. CDR3 in DNA: TGCGCCAGCAGCCAAGAGGGTAGCGGATATAGTAACGAGCAGTACTTC. Protein sequence: CASSQEGSGYSNEQYF.

The chain joins TRBV2 to TRBJ2-2; D is uncertain. Germline CDR1 SNHLY, CDR2 FYNNEI. The CDR3 sequence is 13 residues long. Trimming shortened V by 7 bases and J by 7 bases, and 13 bases separated the two germline ends. The CDR3 region is CASKFSSLGELFF. The CDR3 DNA follows: TGTGCCAGCAAGTTTAGTTCCCTCGGGGAGCTGTTTTTT.

The V call is TRBV6-4, the J call TRBJ2-1; 13 bases align to TRBD2. Trimming cost V 4 bases and J 5 bases; bases outside gene matches: 2. The CDR3 is made up of 15 amino acids. Per germline, CDR1 MRHNA and CDR2 SNTAGT. In DNA form, the CDR3 reads TGTGCCAGCAGTGGGGGACTAGCGGGAAACAATGAGCAGTTCTTC. Its protein is CASSGGLAGNNEQFF.

The chain couples TRBV4-2 to TRBJ1-2, with D unclear. The CDR3 covers 16 residues. Germline CDR1 LGHNA, CDR2 YNFKEQ. V was clipped by 1 base and J by 8 bases, with 20 bases between them. The CDR3, as DNA: TGTGCCAGCAGCCAAGGTGGCGAAGGATCCGCTAGGGGCTACACCTTC. Its translation is CASSQGGEGSARGYTF.

The chain is built from TRBV4-1 and TRBJ2-3; D is unclear. Deletions cut 1 base from V and 0 bases from J, with 8 bases between. The CDR3 has 15 amino acids. Germline assignment: CDR1 MGHRA and CDR2 YSYEKL. CDR3 sequence: CASSQVAASTDTQYF. DNA of the CDR3: TGCGCCAGCAGCCAAGTGGCGGCCAGCACAGATACGCAGTATTTT.

In this sample, this clone turned up a few times. The gene calls are TRBV29-1 and TRBJ1-2, with 8 nucleotides matching TRBD1. The V gene's germline CDR1 is SQVTM and CDR2 ANQGSEA. J lost 2 bases, V lost 4 bases, and 3 bases had no gene match. The CDR3 sequence is 13 residues long. The DNA for the CDR3 is TGCAGCGTTGTCCCAGGGGGCAACTATGGCTACACCTTC. It is translated as CSVVPGGNYGYTF.

The chain has TRBV7-9 and TRBJ2-1; 12 positions match TRBD2. J gave up 4 bases and V 6 bases, and 10 bases lay outside the gene matches. The CDR3 runs 17 residues. Germline CDR1 reads SEHNR; CDR2 reads FQNEAQ (reference sequence). The CDR3 bases are TGTGCCAGCAGAGACCCTGGGACTAGCGGGTCATACAATGAGCAGTTCTTC. Protein product: CASRDPGTSGSYNEQFF.

The chain joins TRBV25-1 to TRBJ1-3; D is undetermined. CDR3 length: 16 amino acids. Germline CDR1 reads MGHDK; CDR2 reads SYGVNS. V was cut by 4 bases and J by 3 bases, with 16 bases left in between. CDR3 residues: CASSALGGYGGNTIYF. The CDR3 DNA is TGTGCCAGCAGTGCCCTGGGCGGGTACGGTGGAAACACCATATATTTT.

V usage is TRBV19 and J usage is TRBJ2-5; a possible D gene is TRBD1 (5 bases). The germline CDR1 and CDR2 sequences are LNHDA and SQIVND (reference sequence). Trimming left V 8 bases short and J 0 bases short, with 16 bases between. CDR3 length: 15 amino acids. CDR3 sequence: CASRPSRQNQETQYF. In DNA, the CDR3 is TGTGCCAGTCGCCCTTCACGACAGAACCAAGAGACCCAGTACTTC.

The CDR3 DNA sequence: TGCGCCAGCAGCACCCGGGACTACTACAATGAGCAGTTCTTC. It yields the protein CASSTRDYYNEQFF. This chain joins TRBV5-1 and TRBJ2-1; 7 bases align to TRBD2. This CDR3 spans 14 amino acids. J was trimmed by 3 bases and V by 4 bases; bases with no gene match: 4. Germline values: CDR1 SGHRS, CDR2 YFSETQ.

The chain couples TRBV7-2 to TRBJ2-1, with 11 bases fitting TRBD2. V was pared by 5 bases and J by 9 bases, with 9 bases of the junction left unmatched. The CDR3 sequence is 15 residues long. Germline-derived CDR1 and CDR2 are SGHTA and FQGNSA. In DNA, the CDR3 is TGTGCCAGCAGCGCGACTAGCGGGGAAGGGGGTGAGCAGTTCTTC. This encodes CASSATSGEGGEQFF.

The V gene is TRBV6-5, the J gene TRBJ1-2, with D unresolved. V dropped 7 bases and J dropped 8 bases, with 20 bases sitting between them. This CDR3 has 14 amino acids. Per the germline V gene, CDR1 is MNHEY and CDR2 is SVGAGI. The CDR3 reads CASTSGSEITGYTF. The CDR3 DNA follows: TGTGCCAGCACTTCCGGTAGTGAGATAACGGGCTACACCTTC.

The gene calls are TRBV28 and TRBJ2-3; D is unresolved. The CDR3 totals 14 residues. The germline CDR1 and CDR2 sequences are MDHEN and SYDVKM. V was shortened by 4 bases and J by 0 bases, with 8 bases between the two germline ends. The CDR3 DNA reads as TGTGCCAGCAGTTCCCGTACTAGCACAGATACGCAGTATTTT. Translated: CASSSRTSTDTQYF.

The genes are TRBV11-3 and TRBJ2-3; 11 bases are a match to TRBD2. The CDR3 extends over 15 amino acids. V gave up 1 base and J gave up 7 bases; unmatched junction bases: 4. Germline values: CDR1 SGHNT, CDR2 YENEEA. Written as DNA, the CDR3 is TGTGCCAGCAGCTTAGGGGCTAGCGGGAGGCATACGCAGTATTTT. Its protein product is CASSLGASGRHTQYF. The complete variable domain, with remaining parts taken from reference TRBV11-3 and TRBJ2-3, reads EAGVVQSPRYKIIEKKQPVAFWCNPISGHNTLYWYLQNLGQGPELLIRYENEEAVDDSQLPKDRFSAERLKGVDSTLKIQPAELGDSAVYLCASSLGASGRHTQYFGPGTRLTVL.